This T cell receptor beta chain was obtained from a study of tumor-infiltrating lymphocytes in localized non-small cell lung cancer. Broader study findings: Recurrence-free survival showed no association with tumor T-cell fraction. Only some patients had TCR sequencing, depending on available tissue.

A note on this clone: Its antigen remains unidentified.

Assay used: immunoSEQ multiplex PCR; TCRdb lists only in-frame clones, some missing. This table has roughly 24,000 clones, less than 70% appearing once. In germline, CDR1 is SGDLS, CDR2 YYNGEE. Unmatched junction bases numbered 11, after V lost 4 bases and J lost 7 bases. CDR3 size: 15 residues. This receptor was taken from a human donor with non-small cell lung cancer. Material for sequencing was lung tumor tissue. This chain uses TRBV9 with TRBJ2-7, with 10 bases fitting TRBD2. Here the CDR3 reads CASSSGLAPRSEQYF. Here the CDR3 DNA reads TGTGCCAGCAGCTCGGGACTAGCGCCTAGATCGGAGCAGTACTTC.